This T cell receptor beta chain was identified in a study of blood T cell repertoires in COVID-19. Overall study: The United States, Italy and Spain supplied acute and convalescent COVID-19 samples. Nucleic acid was either cDNA or gDNA, and it came from T cells, B-cell-depleted T cells, or PBMCs.

The age range of participants was about 18 to 90 years, with residence in under 30 US areas. TCRdb's copy holds only in-frame clones and misses some; the assay was immunoSEQ multiplex PCR. The sample shows 200,000 to 250,000 clones, 80% of them seen only once. The clonotype was recovered from a woman aged 40 to 55 with acute COVID-19. The sample comprised PBMCs or T cells enriched from blood (not recorded which).

The CDR3 reads CASSVDTGNQPQHF. The CDR3, as DNA: TGTGCCAGCAGTGTGGACACAGGGAATCAGCCCCAGCATTTT. The chain recombines TRBV6-2 or TRBV6-3 with TRBJ1-5, with D possibly matching TRBD1 (6 bases). Between the trimmed V and J ends, which lost 5 bases and 4 bases, there was a span of 12 bases. Germline values: CDR1 MNHEY, CDR2 SVGEGT. The CDR3 totals 14 residues.